Detailed here is one T cell receptor beta chain. Its antigen is unidentified. Naive CD8 populations comprised CD45RO-negative cells positively selected for CCR7, excluding terminally differentiated effector memory CD45RA+ cells. Germline V gene sequence: CDR1 SGDLS, CDR2 YYNGEE. CDR3 size: 18 residues. The V gene end was trimmed by 0 bases and the J gene end by 0 bases; junction bases not matched to a gene: 10. This specimen comes from a study of shared clonotypes between healthy human individuals. About the research overall: The plates for each donor numbered three CD4 naive, three CD4 memory, two CD8 naive and one CD8 memory.

The study, taken as a whole, reports: Rarefaction revealed incomplete sorted-subset sequencing despite large depth. The expectation was that sequencing depth would affect clonotype sharing among donors.

Produced via immunoSEQ multiplex PCR; TCRdb's table is partial and in-frame only. The sample yields around 2.1 million clones, about 93% seen once. The material sequenced was naive CD8+ T cells from PBMCs. The rearrangement uses TRBV9 and TRBJ2-3, with TRBD2 identical over 7 bases. This clonotype was obtained from a man aged 18-30 years in good health. Some clones in this sample may be carry-over from other donors' samples. The CDR3 coding sequence is TGTGCCAGCAGCGTAGGCACCCTAGCGGAAACAAGCACAGATACGCAGTATTTT. This sequence encodes CASSVGTLAETSTDTQYF. The full variable domain, rest sourced from reference TRBV9 and TRBJ2-3, is DSGVTQTPKHLITATGQRVTLRCSPRSGDLSVYWYQQSLDQGLQFLIQYYNGEERAKGNILERFSAQQFPDLHSELNLSSLELGDSALYFCASSVGTLAETSTDTQYFGPGTRLTVL.